The sequence of this T cell receptor beta chain was determined in a study of T cell repertoires in cytomegalovirus infection. TCRdb itself ran the reads through MiXCR, one entry per CDR3 protein. The sample lists some 590,000 distinct CDR3 sequences, roughly 42% occurring once. Trimming removed 5 bases at V and 1 base at J, with 12 bases between. This CDR3 is built from 15 residues. Germline values: CDR1 LNHDA, CDR2 SQIVND (reference sequence). A word on this clonotype: Its antigen is currently unknown.

The TCR was taken from a human donor in good health (CMV status not recorded). Some clones in this sample may be carry-over from other donors' samples. This sample comprised cultured PBMCs, obtained from culture after CMV antigen stimulation. V usage is TRBV19 and J usage is TRBJ1-5; unclear D gene. The DNA for the CDR3 is TGTGCCAGTAGTCCACGACGAGAAAGCAATCAGCCCCAGCATTTT. Translated: CASSPRRESNQPQHF. The full variable domain, with the rest looked up from reference TRBV19 and TRBJ1-5, is DGGITQSPKYLFRKEGQNVTLSCEQNLNHDAMYWYRQDPGQGLRLIYYSQIVNDFQKGDIAEGYSVSREKKESFPLTVTSAQKNPTAFYLCASSPRRESNQPQHFGDGTRLSIL.